This TCR beta chain was recorded in a study of shared clonotypes between healthy human individuals. Overall study findings and caveats: On the whole, naive subsets had larger estimated richness than memory subsets had. Sharing across four donors was highest in naive CD4 (around 5%) and lowest in memory CD8 (roughly 0.4%).

The germline V gene has CDR1 MNHNS and CDR2 SASEGT. The CDR3 consists of 13 residues. Trimming took 3 bases from V and 2 from J, leaving 8 bases between them. This clone has more than one count but fewer than ten. Its antigen is not known. For sorted subsets, roughly 200 ng DNA per replicate equaled about 30,000 T cell genomes. TCRdb's table, derived via immunoSEQ multiplex PCR, lists solely in-frame clones and lacks some. The sample lists over a million clones; 70% to 80% were seen once. CD45RA+ naive and CD45RA-negative memory subsets were separated from CD4+ cells. The TCR was taken from a man younger than 35 in good health. The sample consisted of memory CD4+ T cells sorted from blood. This sample's subset: CD45RA-negative fraction. V and J are TRBV6-1 and TRBJ2-7; D remains ambiguous. The CDR3 DNA sequence: TGTGCCAGCAGTGATAAGCGAACCTACGAGCAGTACTTC. Translated: CASSDKRTYEQYF.